Presented here are 22 T cell receptor beta chains from one specimen sequenced in a study of blood T cell repertoires in COVID-19. This table comes from immunoSEQ multiplex PCR, and its TCRdb copy is limited to in-frame clones, with some not included. The data hold some 400,000 clones, with approximately 89% observed a single time. Material for sequencing was peripheral blood. The receptors come from a woman in her fifties or sixties with COVID-19, enrolled during active disease.

The V call is TRBV7-9, the J call TRBJ2-2; 7 nucleotides align to TRBD2. This CDR3 spans 19 amino acids. J lost 6 bases, V lost 4 bases, and 20 bases had no gene match. Germline CDR1 reads SEHNR; CDR2 reads FQNEAQ (reference sequence). CDR3 in DNA: TGTGCCAGCAGCTCCCCGTTGGGAGGGGAATCTGCCGGGGCCGGGGAGCTGTTTTTT. As protein: CASSSPLGGESAGAGELFF. Drawing the rest from reference TRBV7-9 and TRBJ2-2, the complete variable domain is DTGVSQNPRHKITKRGQNVTFRCDPISEHNRLYWYRQTLGQGPEFLTYFQNEAQLEKSRLLSDRFSAERPKGSFSTLEIQRTEQGDSAMYLCASSSPLGGESAGAGELFFGEGSRLTVL.

This chain connects TRBV7-9 to TRBJ2-5, with 8 nucleotides matching TRBD1. The CDR3 extends over 14 amino acids. Germline CDR1 SEHNR, CDR2 FQNEAQ (reference sequence). The CDR3 is CADGQGEVWETQYF. The CDR3 DNA is TGTGCAGACGGACAGGGTGAGGTTTGGGAGACCCAGTACTTC.

The rearrangement joins TRBV15 to TRBJ2-1, with no clear D. The CDR3 length is 15 residues. Germline V CDR1 and CDR2: LNHNV, YYDKDF (reference sequence). The germline V and J ends were trimmed by 0 bases and 6 bases, with 12 bases remaining between them. This chain's CDR3 is CATSRDRGPTNEQFF. The CDR3 nucleotides are TGTGCCACCAGCAGAGATAGAGGCCCCACCAATGAGCAGTTCTTC. Full variable domain (outside the CDR3, taken from reference TRBV15 and TRBJ2-1): DAMVIQNPRYQVTQFGKPVTLSCSQTLNHNVMYWYQQKSSQAPKLLFHYYDKDFNNEADTPDNFQSRRPNTSFCFLDIRSPGLGDTAMYLCATSRDRGPTNEQFFGPGTRLTVL.

The genes are TRBV18 and TRBJ1-2; 9 bases are a match to TRBD1. The V segment lost 3 bases and the J segment 8 bases; nucleotides outside the gene matches: 13. Germline values: CDR1 KGHSH, CDR2 LQKENI. The CDR3 covers 16 residues. In nucleotides, the CDR3 is TGTGCCAGCTCACCCAGGACAGGGGAATCATTGGCGGGCTACACCTTC. It is translated as CASSPRTGESLAGYTF.

This chain links TRBV2 with TRBJ1-1; 8 bases align to TRBD1. The V gene end was trimmed by 8 bases and the J gene end by 12 bases; junction bases not matched to a gene: 14. The CDR3 runs 13 residues. CDR1 is SNHLY and CDR2 is FYNNEI in the germline V gene. This CDR3 reads CASGTGARLWTFF. In DNA, the CDR3 is TGTGCCAGCGGGACAGGCGCCCGACTTTGGACTTTCTTT.

The chain carries TRBV5-1 and TRBJ2-7; 8 nucleotides align to TRBD1. The CDR3 is 15 residues long. V gave up 3 bases and J gave up 3 bases; unmatched junction bases: 8. Germline V gene lookup returns CDR1 SGHRS and CDR2 YFSETQ. CDR3 in amino acids: CASSSYQGANYEQYF. CDR3 nucleotides: TGCGCCAGCAGCTCATATCAGGGGGCCAACTACGAGCAGTACTTC.

The rearrangement links TRBV7-2 to TRBJ2-7; 16 bases are a match to TRBD2. V shed 7 bases and J 6 bases; nucleotides not matched to a gene: 9. The CDR3 spans 16 residues. CDR1 SGHTA and CDR2 FQGNSA come from the germline V gene. CDR3 in DNA: TGTGCCAGCACCCTAGGGACTAGCGGGGGGGCGTTCGAGCAGTACTTC. Residues: CASTLGTSGGAFEQYF.

This clone was picked up one time. The J gene is TRBJ1-1, the V gene TRBV3-1 (or the pseudogene TRBV3-2), with TRBD1 as a possible D gene (6 bases). The V gene's germline CDR1 is LGHDT and CDR2 YNNKEL (reference sequence). The germline V and J ends were trimmed by 6 bases and 5 bases, with 13 bases remaining between them. The CDR3 covers 13 residues. CDR3 amino acids: CASRWGGATEAFF. The CDR3 DNA sequence: TGTGCCAGCAGATGGGGGGGCGCGACTGAAGCTTTCTTT.

The rearrangement joins TRBV9 to TRBJ2-7, with 8 nucleotides matching TRBD1. Looked up from germline, CDR1 is SGDLS and CDR2 is YYNGEE. This CDR3 is built from 16 residues. V dropped 3 bases and J dropped 1; count of bases not matched to a gene: 9. The CDR3 nucleotides are TGTGCCAGCAGCGGCGGACAGGGCCCCGCATCCTACGAGCAGTACTTC. Translating it yields CASSGGQGPASYEQYF. Together with reference TRBV9 and TRBJ2-7, the CDR3 gives the full variable domain: DSGVTQTPKHLITATGQRVTLRCSPRSGDLSVYWYQQSLDQGLQFLIQYYNGEERAKGNILERFSAQQFPDLHSELNLSSLELGDSALYFCASSGGQGPASYEQYFGPGTRLTVT.

CDR3 amino acids: CASSPRRGSTDTQYF. CDR3 sequence (DNA): TGTGCCAGCTCACCACGGCGCGGTAGCACAGATACGCAGTATTTT. The J gene is TRBJ2-3, the V gene TRBV18; no definite D call. The CDR3 consists of 15 residues. The V gene lost 1 base and the J gene lost 0 bases, with 8 bases spanning the gap. CDR1 is KGHSH and CDR2 is LQKENI in the germline V gene.

The J gene is TRBJ2-1, the V gene TRBV4-1; 12 positions match TRBD2. Germline V gene sequence: CDR1 MGHRA, CDR2 YSYEKL. The CDR3 is 17 amino acids. V gave up 0 bases and J gave up 7 bases; unmatched junction bases: 7. The CDR3, as DNA: TGCGCCAGCAGCCAAGATCTACGGACTAGCGGGGCTAATGAGCAGTTCTTC. Protein product: CASSQDLRTSGANEQFF.

The V gene is TRBV6-4, the J gene TRBJ1-5; D is possibly TRBD1 (6 bases). The CDR3 runs 14 residues. From germline, CDR1 is MRHNA and CDR2 SNTAGT. Trimming stripped 10 bases from V and 7 bases from J, with 20 bases between. DNA of the CDR3: TGTGCCAAAACCCTCACAGGGAGAGGCCAGCCCCAGCATTTT. Its translation is CAKTLTGRGQPQHF.

The rearrangement joins TRBV4-2 to TRBJ2-1; no clear D gene. V shed 0 bases and J shed 0 bases, with 6 bases lying between them. In germline, CDR1 is LGHNA, CDR2 YNFKEQ. The CDR3 sequence is 15 residues long. CDR3 coding DNA: TGTGCCAGCAGCCAAGACTCGGGCTCCTACAATGAGCAGTTCTTC. Its translation: CASSQDSGSYNEQFF.

This clone was recorded only once. A read error may explain this, as a much larger clone is one base away. This chain connects TRBV7-2 to TRBJ1-2, with a tentative D call TRBD1 (6 bases). Germline V gene lookup returns CDR1 SGHTA and CDR2 FQGNSA. The V gene lost 2 bases and the J gene lost 6 bases, with 7 bases spanning the gap. The CDR3 is 12 amino acids. The CDR3 here is CASSLQGNGYTF. CDR3 in DNA: TGTGCCAGCAGCTTACAGGGGAATGGCTACACCTTC.

The chain has TRBV27 and TRBJ2-2, with D possibly matching TRBD2 (5 bases). There are 16 residues in the CDR3. Trimming left V 2 bases short and J 0 bases short, with 10 bases between. Germline loops: CDR1 MNHEY, CDR2 SMNVEV (reference sequence). The CDR3 nucleotides are TGTGCCAGCAGTTTAAGGAGGAGCCCGAACACCGGGGAGCTGTTTTTT. This gives the protein CASSLRRSPNTGELFF.

This clone occurred once. The chain has TRBV9 and TRBJ1-2; TRBD1 might be the D (5 bases). This CDR3 has 15 amino acids. The germline V and J ends were trimmed by 1 base and 5 bases, with 15 bases remaining between them. Germline V gives CDR1 SGDLS, CDR2 YYNGEE. CDR3 coding DNA: TGTGCCAGCAGCGTAAGGGAGCGGGGGATTTATGGCTACACCTTC. The encoded protein is CASSVRERGIYGYTF.

The chain carries TRBV28 and TRBJ1-5, with 7 bases identical to TRBD1. Germline V gene lookup returns CDR1 MDHEN and CDR2 SYDVKM. V dropped 3 bases and J dropped 3; count of bases not matched to a gene: 8. The CDR3 is made up of 16 amino acids. The CDR3 coding sequence is TGTGCCAGCAGTTTTCCTCAGGGGGTCTACAATCAGCCCCAGCATTTT. Encoded protein: CASSFPQGVYNQPQHF. The complete variable domain, with remaining parts taken from reference TRBV28 and TRBJ1-5, reads DVKVTQSSRYLVKRTGEKVFLECVQDMDHENMFWYRQDPGLGLRLIYFSYDVKMKEKGDIPEGYSVSREKKERFSLILESASTNQTSMYLCASSFPQGVYNQPQHFGDGTRLSIL.

DNA for the CDR3: TGTGCCAGCAGCGTTGAGGGACACCTAATAAATCCGTACAATGAGCAGTTCTTC. Protein: CASSVEGHLINPYNEQFF. The V gene is TRBV7-3, the J gene TRBJ2-1; perhaps TRBD1 as D (6 bases). This CDR3 is built from 18 residues. V gave up 5 bases and J gave up 4 bases, with 24 bases separating them. Germline CDR1 is SGHTA and CDR2 is FQGTGA. The full variable domain, in which reference TRBV7-3 and TRBJ2-1 provide the parts outside the CDR3, is GAGVSQTPSNKVTEKGKYVELRCDPISGHTALYWYRQSLGQGPEFLIYFQGTGAADDSGLPNDRFFAVRPEGSVSTLKIQRTERGDSAVYLCASSVEGHLINPYNEQFFGPGTRLTVL.

CDR3 DNA sequence: TGTGCCAGCCGAGCGGGGGGCAAAGAGACCCAGTACTTC. This translates into CASRAGGKETQYF. The rearrangement uses TRBV6-5 and TRBJ2-5, with 9 bases that match TRBD2. CDR1 and CDR2 from the germline V gene are MNHEY and SVGAGI. The CDR3 has 13 amino acids. V lost 8 bases and J lost 3; bases outside the gene matches: 4.

This clone was seen a handful of times. The chain recombines TRBV3-1 (or the pseudogene TRBV3-2) with TRBJ2-3, with 11 bases lining up with TRBD1. Germline loops: CDR1 LGHDT, CDR2 YNNKEL (reference sequence). The CDR3 consists of 16 residues. J was trimmed by 2 bases and V by 0 bases; bases with no gene match: 1. CDR3 protein: CASSQDGQGATDTQYF. In nucleotides, the CDR3 is TGTGCCAGCAGCCAAGACGGACAGGGGGCCACAGATACGCAGTATTTT.

CDR3 sequence reads: CASSMGGANTEAFF. In DNA, the CDR3 is TGTGCCAGTAGTATGGGAGGGGCCAACACTGAAGCTTTCTTT. The chain recombines TRBV19 with TRBJ1-1; D perhaps matches TRBD1 (5 bases). V was clipped by 3 bases and J by 2 bases, with 10 bases between them. The CDR3 consists of 14 residues. Germline CDR1 reads LNHDA; CDR2 reads SQIVND (reference sequence).

The chain joins TRBV6-1 to TRBJ1-3; possible D gene TRBD1, 6 bases. The germline gives CDR1 MNHNS, CDR2 SASEGT. The V end was cut by 2 bases, the J end by 0 bases, with 20 bases between. CDR3 length: 19 amino acids. The CDR3 spells CASSEFPGSGDTSGNTIYF. CDR3 coding DNA: TGTGCCAGCAGTGAATTTCCGGGGTCTGGGGACACCTCTGGAAACACCATATATTTT.